These 2 T cell receptor beta chains were sequenced from one sample in a study of blood T cell repertoires in COVID-19. Data came from immunoSEQ multiplex PCR; TCRdb stores just in-frame clones and leaves some out. The data contain about 240,000 clones, around 86% of them singletons. The sample was peripheral blood. The source is a man aged 25-45 years who had recovered from COVID-19.

The genes are TRBV2 and TRBJ2-7; 10 bases agree with TRBD1. Germline V CDR1 and CDR2: SNHLY, FYNNEI. The CDR3 is 13 amino acids. The CDR3 protein is CASSERDRGIPSV. The CDR3 DNA is TGTGCCAGCAGTGAGCGGGACAGGGGTATCCCCTCCGTC.

Regarding this clone: This sample includes further DNA sequences coding for the same CDR3. The rearrangement joins TRBV11-2 to TRBJ1-1; D gene unclear. Deletions cut 3 bases from V and 0 bases from J, with 5 bases between. CDR3 length: 13 amino acids. CDR1 is SGHAT and CDR2 is FQNNGV in the germline V gene. CDR3 in DNA: TGTGCCAGCAGCTTGGCAGTGAACACTGAAGCTTTCTTT. Its translation: CASSLAVNTEAFF.